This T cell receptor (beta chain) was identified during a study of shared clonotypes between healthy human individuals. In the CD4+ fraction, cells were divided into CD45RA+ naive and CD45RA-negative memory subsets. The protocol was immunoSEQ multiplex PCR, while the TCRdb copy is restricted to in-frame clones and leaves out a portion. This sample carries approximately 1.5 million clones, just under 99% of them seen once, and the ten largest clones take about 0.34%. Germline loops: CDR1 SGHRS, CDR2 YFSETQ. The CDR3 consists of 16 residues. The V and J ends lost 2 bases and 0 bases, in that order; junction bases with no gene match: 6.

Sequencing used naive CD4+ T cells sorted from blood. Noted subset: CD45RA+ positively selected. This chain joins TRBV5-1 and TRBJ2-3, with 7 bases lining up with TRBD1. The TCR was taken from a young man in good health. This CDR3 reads CASSLLPTGSTDTQYF. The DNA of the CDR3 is TGCGCCAGCAGCTTACTACCGACAGGGAGCACAGATACGCAGTATTTT.